This TCR beta chain originates from a study of cytomegalovirus exposure and HLA in healthy donors. Only in-frame clones appear in the TCRdb table, and some are missing; sequencing was by immunoSEQ multiplex PCR. In the table there are 50,000 to 65,000 clones, roughly 90% of which are singletons. Note on this clone: Its antigen is currently unknown.

The germline V gene encodes CDR1 MDHEN and CDR2 SYDVKM. V was shortened by 11 bases and J by 5 bases, with 18 bases between the two germline ends. The CDR3 runs 13 residues. Study-wide findings and caveats: In the 120 or so validation repertoires, about 94% of cluster scores exceeded 0, per a later analysis. In vitro, three CMV-associated chains proved specific for CMV antigens. The study put some 160 TCR beta chains on its list as cytomegalovirus-associated.

Sequencing was done on a sample of PBMCs. The sequence came from a woman in her late teens or twenties in good health and CMV-seropositive. This chain joins TRBV28 and TRBJ2-5; weak D call: TRBD2 (7 bases). Here the CDR3 DNA reads TGTGCCTGCTTGCGGGGGCCAATGGAGACCCAGTACTTC. Amino acid sequence: CACLRGPMETQYF.